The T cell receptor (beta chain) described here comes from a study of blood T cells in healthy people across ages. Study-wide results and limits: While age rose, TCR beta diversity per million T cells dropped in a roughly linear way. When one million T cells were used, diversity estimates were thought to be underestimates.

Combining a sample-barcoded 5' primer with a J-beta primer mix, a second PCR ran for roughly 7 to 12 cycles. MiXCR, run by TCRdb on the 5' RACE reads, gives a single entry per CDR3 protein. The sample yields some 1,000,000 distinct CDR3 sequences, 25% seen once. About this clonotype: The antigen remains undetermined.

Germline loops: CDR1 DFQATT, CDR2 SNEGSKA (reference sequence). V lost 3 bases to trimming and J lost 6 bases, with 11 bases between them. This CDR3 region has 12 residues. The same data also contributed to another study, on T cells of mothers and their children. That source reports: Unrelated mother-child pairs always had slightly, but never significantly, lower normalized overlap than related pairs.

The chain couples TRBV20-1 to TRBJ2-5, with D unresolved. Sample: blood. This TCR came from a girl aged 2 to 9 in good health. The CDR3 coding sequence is TGCAGTGCTAGCCCAGCTGGAAAGACCCAGTACTTC. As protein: CSASPAGKTQYF.